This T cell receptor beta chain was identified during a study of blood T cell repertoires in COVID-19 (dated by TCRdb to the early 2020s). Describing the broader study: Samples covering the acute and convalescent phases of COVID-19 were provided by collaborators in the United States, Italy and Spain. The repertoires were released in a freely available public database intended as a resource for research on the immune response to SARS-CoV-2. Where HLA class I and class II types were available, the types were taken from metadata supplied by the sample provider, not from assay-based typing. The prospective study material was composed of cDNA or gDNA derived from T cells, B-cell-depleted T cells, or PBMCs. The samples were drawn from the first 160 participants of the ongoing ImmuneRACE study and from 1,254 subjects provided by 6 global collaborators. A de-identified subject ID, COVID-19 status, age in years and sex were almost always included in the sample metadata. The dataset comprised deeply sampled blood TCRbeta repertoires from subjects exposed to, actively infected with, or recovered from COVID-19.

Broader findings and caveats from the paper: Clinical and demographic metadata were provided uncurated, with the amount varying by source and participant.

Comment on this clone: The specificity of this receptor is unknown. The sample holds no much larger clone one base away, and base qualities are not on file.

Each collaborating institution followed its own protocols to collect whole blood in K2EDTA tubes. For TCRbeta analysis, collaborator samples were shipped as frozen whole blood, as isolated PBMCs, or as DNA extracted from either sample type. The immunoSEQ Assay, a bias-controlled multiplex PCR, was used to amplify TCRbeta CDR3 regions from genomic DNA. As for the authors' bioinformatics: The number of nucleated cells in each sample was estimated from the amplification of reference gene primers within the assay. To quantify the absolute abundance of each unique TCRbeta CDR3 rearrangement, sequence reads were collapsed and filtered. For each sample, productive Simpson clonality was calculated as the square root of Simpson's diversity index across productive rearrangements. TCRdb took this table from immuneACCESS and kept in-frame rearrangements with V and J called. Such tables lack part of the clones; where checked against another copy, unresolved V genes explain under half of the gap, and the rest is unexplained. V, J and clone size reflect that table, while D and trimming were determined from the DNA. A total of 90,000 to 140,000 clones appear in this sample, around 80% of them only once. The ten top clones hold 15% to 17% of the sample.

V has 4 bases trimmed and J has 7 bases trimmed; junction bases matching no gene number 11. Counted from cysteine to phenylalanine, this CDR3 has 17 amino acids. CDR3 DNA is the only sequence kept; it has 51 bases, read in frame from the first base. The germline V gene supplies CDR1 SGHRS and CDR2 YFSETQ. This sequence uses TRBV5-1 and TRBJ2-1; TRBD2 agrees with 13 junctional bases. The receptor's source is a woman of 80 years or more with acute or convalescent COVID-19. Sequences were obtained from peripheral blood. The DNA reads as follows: TGCGCCAGCAGCCCGGGACTAGCGGGATATAGTGAGAATGAGCAGTTCTTC. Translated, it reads CASSPGLAGYSENEQFF.